The clone carrying this TCR beta chain was observed a few times. Its antigen remains unknown. Bulk tumor gDNA, roughly 600 ng per sample, served as the TCR template. Spaced far apart, several biopsies were taken from each primary tumor during surgery. Curative surgery was undertaken by patients, who had untreated, newly diagnosed non-small cell lung cancer. A total of more than twelve patients with newly diagnosed non-small cell lung cancer, all of whom were undergoing surgery with curative intent, made up the donors. These data are taken from a study of immune heterogeneity within non-small cell lung tumors. General study points: For the most part, the T-cell receptor beta clonotypes present at high frequency were distinct from one individual patient to the next. Identical dominant CDR3 beta clonotypes showed recurrence across tumor sites within a patient, and site-unique high-frequency clones were also present.

V shed 3 bases and J 5 bases; nucleotides not matched to a gene: 6. CDR1 is SGDLS, CDR2 YYNGEE, per germline. The CDR3 runs to 14 residues. A multiplex PCR containing 32 V primers and 13 J primers was used to amplify TCR beta CDR3. MiXCR was run by TCRdb on the multiplex PCR reads, yielding one entry per CDR3 protein. The sample carries 30,000 to 40,000 distinct CDR3 sequences, around 28% recorded once. Sequenced sample: lung tumor tissue. The clonotype was recovered from a man between 35 and 55 years old with non-small cell lung cancer. The chain recombines TRBV9 with TRBJ2-5; 8 nucleotides agree with TRBD1. For the CDR3, the DNA is TGTGCCAGCAGCGGGCTTAGGGACAGGGAGACCCAGTACTTC. As protein: CASSGLRDRETQYF.